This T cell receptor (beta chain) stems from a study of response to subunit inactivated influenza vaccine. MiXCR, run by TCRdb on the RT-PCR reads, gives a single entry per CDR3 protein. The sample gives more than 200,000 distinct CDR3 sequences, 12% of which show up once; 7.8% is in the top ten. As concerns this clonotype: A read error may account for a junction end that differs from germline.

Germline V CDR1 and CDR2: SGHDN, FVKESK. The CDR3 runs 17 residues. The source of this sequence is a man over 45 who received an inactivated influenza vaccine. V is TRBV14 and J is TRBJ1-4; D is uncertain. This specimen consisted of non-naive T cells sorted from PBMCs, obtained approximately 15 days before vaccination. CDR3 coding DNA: TGTGCCAGCAGCAAAGAACTCTCTGCCGCATATAATGAAAAACTGTTTTTT. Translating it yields CASSKELSAAYNEKLFF. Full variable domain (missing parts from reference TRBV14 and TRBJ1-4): EAGVTQFPSHSVIEKGQTVTLRCDPISGHDNLYWYRRVMGKEIKFLLHFVKESKQDESGMPNNRFLAERTGGTYSTLKVQPAELEDSGVYFCASSKELSAAYNEKLFFGSGTQLSVL.